The present TCR beta chain was sequenced within a study of post-analysis software for immune sequencing data (dated by TCRdb to the mid-2010s). Study-level background: Disease courses on record covered relapsing-remitting, secondary progressive and progressive-relapsing multiple sclerosis, though some patients had no subtype annotation. The patient repertoires were set against around eleven previously published healthy control repertoires from donors whose ages ranged from about 6 to 25 years. A subset of samples was prepared in parallel using single-end sample barcoding, then pooled and co-amplified after Illumina adapter ligation. The research as a whole found: Compared with controls, multiple sclerosis patients had significantly lower normalized Chao1 diversity, a finding suggesting substantial peripheral T-cell clonal expansion. Four to six TRBV segments, including TRBV5-6, TRBV5-1 and TRBV20-1, were significantly more frequent in patients than controls. The control group was slightly older than the multiple sclerosis patient group. Strong co-clustering of samples prepared in the same batch was shown by direct clustering with F measure, prompting a batch-effect correction.

To demonstrate the VDJtools post-analysis software, TCR beta repertoires were profiled from the peripheral blood of about 13 young patients with multiple sclerosis. The multiple sclerosis patients were children and adolescents between roughly 6 and 16 years of age. To note about this clonotype: No antigen is known for it. No much larger clone exists at a distance of one base, and base qualities are not known.

Receptors were amplified or captured by PCR. The listed sequencing device is Illumina HiSeq 2500. Unique molecular identifiers were incorporated into TCR beta cDNA libraries to reduce PCR and sequencing biases. Some 500,000 cDNA molecules were obtained per 1 to 10 million input T cells, so each molecule approximated one T cell. The patient libraries were prepared and sequenced with the same protocol used for the earlier healthy control dataset. Within a given batch, samples were prepared together, multiplexed and sequenced on the same HiSeq lane. The original methods were these. Raw barcoded reads were processed with MIGEC, and single-read molecular identifier groups were discarded before consensus assembly and CDR3 extraction. VDJtools was used for post-analysis of the clonotype tables, and diversity was normalized by down-sampling every dataset to the size of the smallest sample. Repertoire overlap clustering matched CDR3 amino acid but not nucleotide sequences to correct batch-related cross-sample contamination. TCRdb took the public reads, trimmed them with fastp at Q25, ran MiXCR for clone calling and kept in-frame beta chains. Each entry merges the rows of one CDR3 protein and shows their most common DNA and genes. These V and J calls are TCRdb output, not the study's own analysis. The sample table holds hundreds of thousands of distinct CDR3 sequences, of which around 64% were seen once. The ten top clones hold 11% of the sample.

After removal of 3 bases from V and 4 bases from J, the junction retains 4 bases not matched to a gene. The CDR3 covers 14 residues, taking in both the cysteine and the phenylalanine. Solely the CDR3 DNA is kept, with 42 bases framed from the first base. CDR1 SQVTM and CDR2 ANQGSEA were looked up in the germline V gene. The sequence is built from TRBV29-1 and TRBJ2-1; a stretch of 9 junction bases matches TRBD1. What was sequenced was blood. The TCR sequence derives from a girl aged 2 to 9 with multiple sclerosis. The DNA is as follows: TGCAGCGTTGAGGGACAGGGACTATACAATGAGCAGTTCTTC. This codes for CSVEGQGLYNEQFF.